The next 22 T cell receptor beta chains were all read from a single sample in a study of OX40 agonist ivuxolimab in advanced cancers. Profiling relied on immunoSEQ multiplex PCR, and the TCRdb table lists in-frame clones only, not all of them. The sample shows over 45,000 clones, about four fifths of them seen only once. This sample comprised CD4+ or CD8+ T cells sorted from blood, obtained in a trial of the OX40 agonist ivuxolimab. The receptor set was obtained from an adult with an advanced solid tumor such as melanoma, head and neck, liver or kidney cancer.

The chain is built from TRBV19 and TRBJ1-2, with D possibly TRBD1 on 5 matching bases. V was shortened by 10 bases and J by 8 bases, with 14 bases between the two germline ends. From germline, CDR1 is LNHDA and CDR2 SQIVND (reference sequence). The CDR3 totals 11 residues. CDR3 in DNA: TGTGCCACCGCAGGGCGAGGGGGCTACACCTTC. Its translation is CATAGRGGYTF.

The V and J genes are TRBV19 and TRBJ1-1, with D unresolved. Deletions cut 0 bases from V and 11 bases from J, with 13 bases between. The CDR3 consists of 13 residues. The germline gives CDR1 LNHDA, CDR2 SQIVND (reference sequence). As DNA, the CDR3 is TGTGCCAGTAGTATAGATGAGGGAAAACGGGCTTTCTTT. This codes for CASSIDEGKRAFF.

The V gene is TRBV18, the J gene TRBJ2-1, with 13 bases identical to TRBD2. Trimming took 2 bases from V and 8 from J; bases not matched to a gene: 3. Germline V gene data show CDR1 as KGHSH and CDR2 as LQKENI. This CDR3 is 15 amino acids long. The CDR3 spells CASSPRTSGSDEQFF. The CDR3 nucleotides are TGTGCCAGCTCACCAAGGACTAGCGGGAGTGATGAGCAGTTCTTC.

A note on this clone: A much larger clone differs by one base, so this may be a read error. As DNA, the CDR3 is TGTGCCAGCAGCGCAGATGTCGGGGAGCAGTTCTTC. It codes for CASSADVGEQFF. The J gene is TRBJ2-1, the V gene TRBV9; D unclear. Germline lookup yields CDR1 SGDLS and CDR2 YYNGEE. CDR3 size: 12 residues. V shed 3 bases and J shed 10 bases, with 11 bases lying between them.

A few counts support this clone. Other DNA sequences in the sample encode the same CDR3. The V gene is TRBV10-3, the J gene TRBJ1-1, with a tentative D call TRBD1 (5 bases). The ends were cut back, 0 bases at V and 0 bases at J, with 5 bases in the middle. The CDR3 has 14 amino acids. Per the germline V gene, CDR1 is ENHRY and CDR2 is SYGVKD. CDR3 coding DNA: TGTGCCATCAGTGAGTCGGGGGTGAACACTGAAGCTTTCTTT. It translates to CAISESGVNTEAFF.

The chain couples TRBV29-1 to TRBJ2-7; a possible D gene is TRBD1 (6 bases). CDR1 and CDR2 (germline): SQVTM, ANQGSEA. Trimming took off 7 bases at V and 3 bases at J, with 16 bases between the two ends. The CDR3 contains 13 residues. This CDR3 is CSGTGPGDYEQYF. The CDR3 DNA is TGCAGCGGCACCGGGCCAGGGGACTACGAGCAGTACTTC.

The CDR3 loop is CASSPGGGTGRSLDEQFF. CDR3 coding DNA: TGTGCCAGCTCACCCGGAGGTGGGACCGGGAGGAGTTTGGATGAGCAGTTCTTC. This chain connects TRBV18 to TRBJ2-1; 7 bases fit TRBD2. This CDR3 is built from 18 residues. Germline V gene sequence: CDR1 KGHSH, CDR2 LQKENI. V lost 3 bases and J lost 8; bases outside the gene matches: 19.

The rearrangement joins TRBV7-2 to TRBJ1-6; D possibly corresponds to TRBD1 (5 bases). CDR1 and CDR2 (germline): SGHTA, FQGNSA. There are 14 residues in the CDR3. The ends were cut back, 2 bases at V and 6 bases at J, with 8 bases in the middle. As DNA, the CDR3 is TGTGCCAGCAGCTTACGGAGGGGTAATTCACCCCTCCACTTT. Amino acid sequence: CASSLRRGNSPLHF.

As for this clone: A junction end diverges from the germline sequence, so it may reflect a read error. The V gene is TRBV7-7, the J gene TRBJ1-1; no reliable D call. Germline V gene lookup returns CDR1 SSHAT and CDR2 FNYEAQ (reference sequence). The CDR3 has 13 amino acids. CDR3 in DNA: TGTGCTAGCAGCTCGACATTTAACACTGAAGCTTTCTTT. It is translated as CASSSTFNTEAFF.

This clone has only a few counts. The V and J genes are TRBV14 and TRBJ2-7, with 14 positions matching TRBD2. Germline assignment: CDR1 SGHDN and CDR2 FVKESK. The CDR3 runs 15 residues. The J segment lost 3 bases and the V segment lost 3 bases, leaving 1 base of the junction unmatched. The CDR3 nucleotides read TGTGCCAGCAGCCAGGGACTAGCGGGAGTCTACGAGCAGTACTTC. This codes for CASSQGLAGVYEQYF.

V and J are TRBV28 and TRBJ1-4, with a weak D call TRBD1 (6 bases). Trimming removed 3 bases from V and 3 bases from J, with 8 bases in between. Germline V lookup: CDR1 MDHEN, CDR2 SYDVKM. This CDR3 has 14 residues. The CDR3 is CASSFGQSNEKLFF. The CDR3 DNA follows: TGTGCCAGCAGTTTTGGACAGTCTAATGAAAAACTGTTTTTT.

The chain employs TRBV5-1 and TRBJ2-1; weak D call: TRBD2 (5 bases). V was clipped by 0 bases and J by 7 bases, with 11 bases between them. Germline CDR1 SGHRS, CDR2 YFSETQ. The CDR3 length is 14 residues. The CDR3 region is CASSLAGLHNEQFF. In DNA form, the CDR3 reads TGCGCCAGCAGCTTGGCCGGACTGCATAATGAGCAGTTCTTC.

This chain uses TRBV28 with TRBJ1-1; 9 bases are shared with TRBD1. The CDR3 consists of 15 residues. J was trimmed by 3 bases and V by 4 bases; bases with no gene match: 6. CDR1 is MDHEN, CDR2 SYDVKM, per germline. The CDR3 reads CASSWGTGHYTEAFF. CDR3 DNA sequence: TGTGCCAGCAGTTGGGGGACAGGGCATTACACTGAAGCTTTCTTT. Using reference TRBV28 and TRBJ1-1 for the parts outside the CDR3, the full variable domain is DVKVTQSSRYLVKRTGEKVFLECVQDMDHENMFWYRQDPGLGLRLIYFSYDVKMKEKGDIPEGYSVSREKKERFSLILESASTNQTSMYLCASSWGTGHYTEAFFGQGTRLTVV.

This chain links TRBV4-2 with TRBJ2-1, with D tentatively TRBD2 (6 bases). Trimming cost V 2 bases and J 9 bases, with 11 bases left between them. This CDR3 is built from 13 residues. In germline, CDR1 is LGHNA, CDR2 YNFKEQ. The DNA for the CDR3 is TGTGCCAGCAGCCAAACGCGGGATGGTGAGCAGTTCTTC. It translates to CASSQTRDGEQFF.

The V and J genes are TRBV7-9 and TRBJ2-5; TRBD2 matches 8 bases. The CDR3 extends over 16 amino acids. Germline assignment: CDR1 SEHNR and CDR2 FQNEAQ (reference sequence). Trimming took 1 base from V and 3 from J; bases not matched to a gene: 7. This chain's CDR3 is CASSLGGLERKETQYF. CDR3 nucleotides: TGTGCCAGCAGCTTAGGGGGACTAGAGCGTAAAGAGACCCAGTACTTC.

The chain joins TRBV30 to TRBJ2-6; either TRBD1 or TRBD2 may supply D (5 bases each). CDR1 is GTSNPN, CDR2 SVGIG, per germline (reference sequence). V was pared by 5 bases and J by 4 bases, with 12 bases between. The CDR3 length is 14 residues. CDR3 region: CAWGPGTGANVLTF. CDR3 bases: TGTGCCTGGGGCCCGGGGACCGGGGCCAACGTCCTGACTTTC.

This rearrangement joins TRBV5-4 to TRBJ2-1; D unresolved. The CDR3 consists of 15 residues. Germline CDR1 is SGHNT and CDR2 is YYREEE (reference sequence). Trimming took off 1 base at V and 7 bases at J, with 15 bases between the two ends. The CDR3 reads CASSLRSLVGNEQFF. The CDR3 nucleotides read TGTGCCAGCAGCTTGCGAAGTCTAGTGGGTAATGAGCAGTTCTTC.

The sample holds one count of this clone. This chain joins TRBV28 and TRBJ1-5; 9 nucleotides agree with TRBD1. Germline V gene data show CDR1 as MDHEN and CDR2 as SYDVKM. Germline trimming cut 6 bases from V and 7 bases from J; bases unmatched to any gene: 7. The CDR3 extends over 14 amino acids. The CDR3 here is CASSSGQGRQPQHF. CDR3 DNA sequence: TGTGCCAGCAGCTCGGGACAGGGTAGACAGCCCCAGCATTTT. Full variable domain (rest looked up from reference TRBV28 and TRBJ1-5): DVKVTQSSRYLVKRTGEKVFLECVQDMDHENMFWYRQDPGLGLRLIYFSYDVKMKEKGDIPEGYSVSREKKERFSLILESASTNQTSMYLCASSSGQGRQPQHFGDGTRLSIL.

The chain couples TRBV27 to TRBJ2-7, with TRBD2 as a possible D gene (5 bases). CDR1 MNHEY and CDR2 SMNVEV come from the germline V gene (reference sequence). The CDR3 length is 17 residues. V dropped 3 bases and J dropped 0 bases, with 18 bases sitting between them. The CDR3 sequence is CASSFRYGRALSYEQYF. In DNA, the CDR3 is TGTGCCAGCAGTTTCAGATATGGGCGGGCACTCTCCTACGAGCAGTACTTC.

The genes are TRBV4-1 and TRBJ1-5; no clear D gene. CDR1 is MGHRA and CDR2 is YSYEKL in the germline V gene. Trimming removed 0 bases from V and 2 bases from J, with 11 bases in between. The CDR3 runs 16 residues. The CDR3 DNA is TGCGCCAGCAGCCAAGAGTCGGGGTTTGGCAATCAGCCCCAGCATTTT. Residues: CASSQESGFGNQPQHF.

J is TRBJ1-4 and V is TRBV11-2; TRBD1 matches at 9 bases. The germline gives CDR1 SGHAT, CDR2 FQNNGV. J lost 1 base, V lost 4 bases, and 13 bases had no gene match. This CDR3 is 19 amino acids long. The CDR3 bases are TGTGCCAGCAGCTCTCCGGACAGGGGACTACGAAAAACTAATGAAAAACTGTTTTTT. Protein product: CASSSPDRGLRKTNEKLFF.

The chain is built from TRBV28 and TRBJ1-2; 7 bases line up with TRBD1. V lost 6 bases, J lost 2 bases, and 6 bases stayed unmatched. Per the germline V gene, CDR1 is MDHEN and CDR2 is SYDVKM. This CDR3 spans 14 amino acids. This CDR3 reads CASRPGQENYGYTF. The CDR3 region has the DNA TGTGCCAGCAGACCAGGACAGGAAAACTATGGCTACACCTTC.